These 20 T cell receptor beta chains were sequenced from one sample in a study of beta chain features in type 1 diabetes. General study results and limits: TCRB CDR3 length was moderately but significantly reduced in all four CD4+ subsets of Type 1 diabetes patients.

Since all of the isolated RNA was reverse transcribed, expressed TCRB transcripts were what got sequenced. Method: immunoSEQ multiplex PCR; TCRdb's copy keeps in-frame clones and lacks some. This table has 20,000 to 25,000 clones, around 69% appearing once. Antigens for these TCRs are unknown. The sample consisted of Tregs from blood. The receptors stem from a man in his late teens or twenties with type 1 diabetes.

The V gene is TRBV25-1, the J gene TRBJ1-2; maybe TRBD1 (5 bases). Looked up from germline, CDR1 is MGHDK and CDR2 is SYGVNS. Trimming pared 4 bases from V and 4 bases from J, leaving 13 bases between. The CDR3 is 14 amino acids. The CDR3 reads CASSVDSLGYGYTF. CDR3 sequence (DNA): TGTGCCAGCAGTGTTGACAGCTTAGGCTATGGCTACACCTTC.

This chain uses TRBV7-9 with TRBJ2-3, with 7 bases that match TRBD2. V was clipped by 5 bases and J by 5 bases; unmatched bases: 7. The germline V gene has CDR1 SEHNR and CDR2 FQNEAQ (reference sequence). The CDR3 sequence is 14 residues long. CDR3 nucleotides: TGTGCCAGCAGCCCCACTAGCGATGGAGATACGCAGTATTTT. As protein: CASSPTSDGDTQYF. Full variable domain (rest looked up from reference TRBV7-9 and TRBJ2-3): DTGVSQNPRHKITKRGQNVTFRCDPISEHNRLYWYRQTLGQGPEFLTYFQNEAQLEKSRLLSDRFSAERPKGSFSTLEIQRTEQGDSAMYLCASSPTSDGDTQYFGPGTRLTVL.

The rearrangement uses TRBV5-1 and TRBJ2-2; tentative D call: TRBD2 (6 bases). There are 16 residues in the CDR3. The V and J ends lost 7 bases and 0 bases respectively, with 16 bases between them. In germline, CDR1 is SGHRS, CDR2 YFSETQ. CDR3 amino acids: CASGRAGTSNTGELFF. For the CDR3, the DNA is TGCGCCAGCGGTCGAGCCGGGACTTCGAACACCGGGGAGCTGTTTTTT. The full variable domain, rest sourced from reference TRBV5-1 and TRBJ2-2, is KAGVTQTPRYLIKTRGQQVTLSCSPISGHRSVSWYQQTPGQGLQFLFEYFSETQRNKGNFPGRFSGRQFSNSRSEMNVSTLELGDSALYLCASGRAGTSNTGELFFGEGSRLTVL.

The chain uses TRBV2 and TRBJ2-1; D remains unclear. V shed 5 bases and J shed 4 bases, with 6 bases lying between them. CDR3 size: 12 residues. The germline V gene encodes CDR1 SNHLY and CDR2 FYNNEI. DNA of the CDR3: TGTGCCAGCAGTCCAGATTACAATGAGCAGTTCTTC. This translates into CASSPDYNEQFF.

CDR3 protein: CASSLGSGGEYEQYF. CDR3 nucleotides: TGTGCCAGCTCACTGGGCAGCGGGGGAGAGTACGAGCAGTACTTC. The chain employs TRBV18 and TRBJ2-7; 8 bases line up with TRBD2. Germline V gene sequence: CDR1 KGHSH, CDR2 LQKENI. The CDR3 covers 15 residues. The V and J ends lost 4 bases and 4 bases, in that order; junction bases with no gene match: 9.

Here the CDR3 reads CASSVARLAGGRNPNEQFF. The CDR3 nucleotides read TGTGCCAGCAGCGTAGCCCGGCTAGCGGGAGGCCGGAACCCCAATGAGCAGTTCTTC. The V and J genes are TRBV9 and TRBJ2-1; 11 bases are a match to TRBD2. The germline CDR1 and CDR2 sequences are SGDLS and YYNGEE. This CDR3 is built from 19 residues. V lost 0 bases to trimming and J lost 6 bases; unmatched junction nucleotides: 14.

The chain is built from TRBV6-1 and TRBJ2-1; the D gene is possibly TRBD2 (5 bases). Germline V gives CDR1 MNHNS, CDR2 SASEGT. Trimming stripped 5 bases from V and 7 bases from J, with 18 bases between. The CDR3 is made up of 15 amino acids. CDR3 region: CASSPSSSNRNEQFF. CDR3 bases: TGTGCCAGCAGTCCCTCTTCTAGCAATAGGAATGAGCAGTTCTTC.

This clone was seen a few times. The rearrangement joins TRBV10-3 to TRBJ1-5; D gene uncertain. CDR1 and CDR2 (germline): ENHRY, SYGVKD. This CDR3 comprises 16 residues. Trimming cost V 3 bases and J 1 base, with 13 bases left between them. The CDR3 sequence is CAISEAVWESNQPQHF. CDR3 DNA: TGTGCCATCAGTGAAGCGGTTTGGGAAAGCAATCAGCCCCAGCATTTT.

The rearrangement links TRBV15 to TRBJ2-3, with TRBD1 identical over 12 bases. The CDR3 covers 15 residues. V shed 3 bases, J shed 4 bases, and the junction held 2 bases outside the gene matches. The germline V gene has CDR1 LNHNV and CDR2 YYDKDF (reference sequence). CDR3 bases: TGTGCCACCAGCAGGGGACAGGGGGCACCAGATACGCAGTATTTT. Its translation: CATSRGQGAPDTQYF.

J is TRBJ2-7 and V is TRBV6-5; the D gene is possibly TRBD1 (6 bases). There are 14 residues in the CDR3. The ends were cut back, 5 bases at V and 3 bases at J, with 14 bases in the middle. CDR1 is MNHEY, CDR2 SVGAGI, per germline. The CDR3 here is CASSPSQGNYEQYF. The CDR3 bases are TGTGCCAGCAGTCCGTCCCAGGGGAACTACGAGCAGTACTTC.

The CDR3 nucleotides are TGTGCCAGCAGCTTACGCCTAGCGGGGGGGTACAATGAGCAGTTCTTC. Residues: CASSLRLAGGYNEQFF. This chain links TRBV7-2 with TRBJ2-1; TRBD2 aligns across 12 bases. Trimming cost V 2 bases and J 4 bases; bases outside gene matches: 3. CDR1 is SGHTA and CDR2 is FQGNSA in the germline V gene. There are 16 residues in the CDR3.

V is TRBV6-5 and J is TRBJ1-6, with D tentatively TRBD1 (5 bases). This CDR3 is 14 amino acids long. V was trimmed by 2 bases and J by 7 bases, leaving 9 bases between them. Per the germline V gene, CDR1 is MNHEY and CDR2 is SVGAGI. The CDR3: CASSYRGQNSPLHF. The CDR3 DNA reads as TGTGCCAGCAGTTACAGGGGCCAGAATTCACCCCTCCACTTT.

The gene calls are TRBV6-5 and TRBJ2-7; 7 nucleotides line up with TRBD2. Germline CDR1 MNHEY, CDR2 SVGAGI. This CDR3 is built from 15 residues. J gave up 1 base and V 4 bases, and 7 bases lay outside the gene matches. The CDR3 region is CASSSRSGTSYEQYF. The CDR3 region has the DNA TGTGCCAGCAGTTCAAGGAGCGGGACGTCCTACGAGCAGTACTTC.

The chain recombines TRBV5-4 with TRBJ1-2; TRBD1 might be the D (6 bases). V gave up 3 bases and J gave up 6 bases, with 15 bases separating them. Germline V lookup: CDR1 SGHNT, CDR2 YYREEE (reference sequence). The CDR3 is made up of 14 amino acids. The CDR3 nucleotides are TGTGCCAGCAGCTACGCGGGGGCGGTTAATGGCTACACCTTC. Protein: CASSYAGAVNGYTF.

This clone was observed once. This sequence joins TRBV29-1 and TRBJ2-5; TRBD1 matches 7 bases. The V and J ends lost 7 bases and 4 bases, in that order; junction bases with no gene match: 12. Germline V gene data show CDR1 as SQVTM and CDR2 as ANQGSEA. The length of the CDR3 is 14 residues. The CDR3 is CSGVLTGAGETQYF. In DNA, the CDR3 is TGCAGCGGGGTACTTACAGGGGCGGGAGAGACCCAGTACTTC.

This clone occurred a few times. This sequence joins TRBV19 and TRBJ2-1, with TRBD2 matching over 10 bases. With V trimmed by 7 bases and J by 7 bases, 10 bases remained unmatched. The CDR3 sequence is 15 residues long. Germline assignment: CDR1 LNHDA and CDR2 SQIVND (reference sequence). The CDR3 DNA reads as TGTGCCAGTATCAAAGCGGGGGGGCCGCGGAATGAGCAGTTCTTC. It translates to CASIKAGGPRNEQFF.

This chain links TRBV28 with TRBJ2-3; 10 bases align to TRBD1. CDR1 is MDHEN and CDR2 is SYDVKM in the germline V gene. The ends lost 3 bases at V and 6 bases at J; junction bases unmatched: 9. The CDR3 has 16 residues. The CDR3 sequence is CASSFRDRGGKDTQYF. The CDR3 DNA sequence: TGTGCCAGCAGTTTCCGGGACAGGGGCGGTAAGGATACGCAGTATTTT.

This chain connects TRBV28 to TRBJ2-1, with TRBD2 matching over 10 bases. The CDR3 runs to 16 residues. V lost 2 bases to trimming and J lost 12 bases; unmatched junction nucleotides: 13. Germline V gives CDR1 MDHEN, CDR2 SYDVKM. The CDR3, as DNA: TGTGCCAGCAGTTTACCCCTAGCGGGAGTTTTTCGTGGGCAGTTCTTC. It encodes CASSLPLAGVFRGQFF.

The chain employs TRBV29-1 and TRBJ1-2; D possibly corresponds to TRBD1 (6 bases). Trimming left V 6 bases short and J 2 bases short, with 19 bases between. The CDR3 has 15 residues. Germline CDR1 and CDR2: SQVTM and ANQGSEA. This chain's CDR3 is CSVGPETGENYGYTF. The CDR3 bases are TGCAGCGTGGGACCGGAGACAGGAGAAAACTATGGCTACACCTTC.

This clone was observed a handful of times. The rearrangement links TRBV7-9 to TRBJ1-2; D uncertain. V lost 6 bases and J 2 bases, leaving 13 bases between the germline ends. Germline V gene lookup returns CDR1 SEHNR and CDR2 FQNEAQ (reference sequence). The CDR3 sequence is 14 residues long. The CDR3 DNA reads TGTGCCAGCAGGGGAGGAGGGCCCAACTATGGCTACACCTTC. Its protein product is CASRGGGPNYGYTF. Using reference TRBV7-9 and TRBJ1-2 for the parts outside the CDR3, the full variable domain is DTGVSQNPRHKITKRGQNVTFRCDPISEHNRLYWYRQTLGQGPEFLTYFQNEAQLEKSRLLSDRFSAERPKGSFSTLEIQRTEQGDSAMYLCASRGGGPNYGYTFGSGTRLTVV.